This T cell receptor (beta chain) was sequenced during a study of T-cell reconstitution after alpha-beta-depleted transplantation in children. Comment on this clonotype: The antigen remains undetermined.

General study findings and limits: Surviving thymic progenitors and recipient T cells were the source of high TCRbeta diversity at day 60 in some patients. Several hundred expanded graft clones reportedly supplied alpha-beta T cells about two months after transplant.

Unique molecular identifiers were built into the TCRbeta library. TCRdb recomputed calls from the PCR reads with MiXCR, one row per CDR3 protein. This sample has over 150,000 distinct CDR3 sequences, with 5% to 6.5% found just once. The CDR3 has 15 amino acids. V was cut by 6 bases and J by 0 bases, with 14 bases left in between. Germline-derived CDR1 and CDR2 are WSHSY and SAAADI. Here the sequenced sample was PBMCs, taken before TCRalphabeta/CD19-depleted stem cell transplant. The chain has TRBV10-2 and TRBJ2-5; TRBD1 or TRBD2 may be the D gene (5 bases each). This TCR was sampled from a girl less than two years old with combined immunodeficiency, due to receive a stem cell transplant. The CDR3 reads CASRPGTGDQETQYF. The DNA of the CDR3 is TGCGCCAGCAGGCCCGGGACCGGCGACCAAGAGACCCAGTACTTC.